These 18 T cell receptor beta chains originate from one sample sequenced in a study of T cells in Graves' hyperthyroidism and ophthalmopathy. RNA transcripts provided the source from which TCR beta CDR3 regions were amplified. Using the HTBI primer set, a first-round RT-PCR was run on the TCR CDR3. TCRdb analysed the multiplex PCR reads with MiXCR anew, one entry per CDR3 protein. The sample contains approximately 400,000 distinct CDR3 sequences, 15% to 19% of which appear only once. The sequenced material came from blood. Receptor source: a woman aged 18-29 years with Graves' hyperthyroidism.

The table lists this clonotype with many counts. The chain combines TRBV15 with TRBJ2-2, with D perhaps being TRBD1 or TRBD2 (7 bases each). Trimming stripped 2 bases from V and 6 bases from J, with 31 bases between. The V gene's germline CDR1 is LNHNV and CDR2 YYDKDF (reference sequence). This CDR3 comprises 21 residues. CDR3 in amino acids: CATSRSQGEGVSVVLSGELFF. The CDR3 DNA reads TGTGCCACCAGCAGATCCCAGGGGGAGGGCGTGAGCGTAGTCCTTTCCGGGGAGCTGTTTTTT.

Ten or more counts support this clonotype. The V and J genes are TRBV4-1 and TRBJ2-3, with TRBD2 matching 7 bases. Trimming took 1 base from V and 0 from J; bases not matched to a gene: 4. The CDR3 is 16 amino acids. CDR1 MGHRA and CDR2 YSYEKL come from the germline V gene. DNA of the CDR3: TGCGCCAGCAGCCAAGCGCTAGCGGATAGCACAGATACGCAGTATTTT. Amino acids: CASSQALADSTDTQYF.

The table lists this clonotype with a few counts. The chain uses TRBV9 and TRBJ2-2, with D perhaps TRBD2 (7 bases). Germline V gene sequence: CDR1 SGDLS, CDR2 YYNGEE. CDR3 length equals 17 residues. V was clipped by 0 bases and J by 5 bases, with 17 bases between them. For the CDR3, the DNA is TGTGCCAGCAGCGTAGCACGTCGGGGGGCGAGTACCGGGGAGCTGTTTTTT. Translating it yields CASSVARRGASTGELFF.

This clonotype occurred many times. The CDR3 sequence: CASSLTGGGNTEAFF. The CDR3 nucleotides read TGTGCCAGCAGCTTGACAGGGGGCGGAAACACTGAAGCTTTCTTT. The genes are TRBV7-2 and TRBJ1-1; 10 bases are a match to TRBD1. Germline V gene data show CDR1 as SGHTA and CDR2 as FQGNSA. J lost 2 bases, V lost 3 bases, and 3 bases had no gene match. This CDR3 has 15 residues.

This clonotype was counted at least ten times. Here the CDR3 DNA reads TGTGCCAGCAGCCAAGCGGGAGGACGCGAGCAGTACTTC. Protein sequence: CASSQAGGREQYF. The rearrangement uses TRBV3-1 and TRBJ2-7, with 7 positions matching TRBD2. The CDR3 runs to 13 residues. CDR1 is LGHDT, CDR2 YNNKEL, per germline (reference sequence). J gave up 6 bases and V 1 base, and 3 bases lay outside the gene matches.

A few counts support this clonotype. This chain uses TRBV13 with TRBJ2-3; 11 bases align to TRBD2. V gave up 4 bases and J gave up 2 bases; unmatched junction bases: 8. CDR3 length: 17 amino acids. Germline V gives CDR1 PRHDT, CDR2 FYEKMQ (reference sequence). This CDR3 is CASSSGTSGDNTDTQYF. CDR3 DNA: TGTGCCAGCAGCTCTGGGACTAGCGGAGATAACACAGATACGCAGTATTTT. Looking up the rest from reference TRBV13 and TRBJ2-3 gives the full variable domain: AAGVIQSPRHLIKEKRETATLKCYPIPRHDTVYWYQQGPGQDPQFLISFYEKMQSDKGSIPDRFSAQQFSDYHSELNMSSLELGDSALYFCASSSGTSGDNTDTQYFGPGTRLTVL.

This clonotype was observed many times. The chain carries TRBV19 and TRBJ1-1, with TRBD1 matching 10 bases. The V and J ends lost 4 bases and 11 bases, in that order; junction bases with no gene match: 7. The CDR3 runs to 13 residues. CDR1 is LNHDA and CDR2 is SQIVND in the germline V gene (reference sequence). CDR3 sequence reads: CASSRQGASRAFF. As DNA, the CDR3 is TGTGCCAGTAGTAGACAGGGGGCGAGTCGGGCTTTCTTT. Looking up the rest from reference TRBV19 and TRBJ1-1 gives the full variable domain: DGGITQSPKYLFRKEGQNVTLSCEQNLNHDAMYWYRQDPGQGLRLIYYSQIVNDFQKGDIAEGYSVSREKKESFPLTVTSAQKNPTAFYLCASSRQGASRAFFGQGTRLTVV.

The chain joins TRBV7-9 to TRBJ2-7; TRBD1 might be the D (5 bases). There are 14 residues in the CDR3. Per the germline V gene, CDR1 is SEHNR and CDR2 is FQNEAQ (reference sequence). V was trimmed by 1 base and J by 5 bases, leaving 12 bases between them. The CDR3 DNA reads TGTGCCAGCAGCTTAGGGGCAGGGTCCAACGAGCAGTACTTC. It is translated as CASSLGAGSNEQYF. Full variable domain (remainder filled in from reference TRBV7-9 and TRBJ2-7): DTGVSQNPRHKITKRGQNVTFRCDPISEHNRLYWYRQTLGQGPEFLTYFQNEAQLEKSRLLSDRFSAERPKGSFSTLEIQRTEQGDSAMYLCASSLGAGSNEQYFGPGTRLTVT.

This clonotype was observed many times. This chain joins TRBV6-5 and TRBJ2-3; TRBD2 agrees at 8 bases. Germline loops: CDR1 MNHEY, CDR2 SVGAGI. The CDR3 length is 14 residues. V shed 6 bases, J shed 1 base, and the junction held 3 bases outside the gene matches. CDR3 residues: CASSYSGGTDTQYF. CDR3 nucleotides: TGTGCCAGCAGCTATAGCGGGGGCACAGATACGCAGTATTTT.

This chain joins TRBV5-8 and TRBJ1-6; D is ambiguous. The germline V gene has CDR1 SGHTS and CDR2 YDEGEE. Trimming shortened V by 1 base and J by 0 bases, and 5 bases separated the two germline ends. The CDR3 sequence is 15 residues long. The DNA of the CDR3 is TGTGCCAGCAGCTTGAAGAGCTCCTATAATTCACCCCTCCACTTT. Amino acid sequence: CASSLKSSYNSPLHF. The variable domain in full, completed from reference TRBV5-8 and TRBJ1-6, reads EAGVTQSPTHLIKTRGQQATLRCSPISGHTSVYWYQQALGLGLQFLLWYDEGEERNRGNFPPRFSGRQFPNYSSELNVNALELEDSALYLCASSLKSSYNSPLHFGNGTRLTVT.

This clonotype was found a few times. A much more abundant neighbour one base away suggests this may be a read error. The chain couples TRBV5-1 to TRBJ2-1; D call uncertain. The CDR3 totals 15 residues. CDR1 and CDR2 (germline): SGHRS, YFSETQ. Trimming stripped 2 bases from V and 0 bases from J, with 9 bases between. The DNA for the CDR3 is TGCGCCAGCAGCTTAGAACCACCCTCCTACAATGAGCAGTTCTTC. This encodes CASSLEPPSYNEQFF.

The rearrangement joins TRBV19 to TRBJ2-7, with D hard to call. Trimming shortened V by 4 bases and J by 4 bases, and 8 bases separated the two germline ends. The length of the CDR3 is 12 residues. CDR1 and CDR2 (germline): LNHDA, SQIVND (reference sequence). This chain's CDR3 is CASSNQNYEQYF. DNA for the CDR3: TGTGCCAGTAGTAACCAGAATTACGAGCAGTACTTC.

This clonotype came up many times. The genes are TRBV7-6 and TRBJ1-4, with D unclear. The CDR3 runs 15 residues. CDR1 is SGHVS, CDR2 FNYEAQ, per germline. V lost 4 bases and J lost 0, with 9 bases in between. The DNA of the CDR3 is TGTGCCAGCAGCTCCCGAGGAGCAACTAATGAAAAACTGTTTTTT. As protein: CASSSRGATNEKLFF. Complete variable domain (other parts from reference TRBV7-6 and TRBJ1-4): GAGVSQSPRYKVTKRGQDVALRCDPISGHVSLYWYRQALGQGPEFLTYFNYEAQQDKSGLPNDRFSAERPEGSISTLTIQRTEQRDSAMYRCASSSRGATNEKLFFGSGTQLSVL.

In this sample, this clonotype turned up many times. The CDR3 here is CASSLGGTATEAFF. The CDR3 nucleotides are TGTGCCAGCAGTTTAGGCGGGACAGCCACTGAAGCTTTCTTT. The chain employs TRBV6-1 and TRBJ1-1; 7 nucleotides agree with TRBD1. The CDR3 is 14 residues long. Germline V CDR1 and CDR2: MNHNS, SASEGT. V shed 5 bases, J shed 4 bases, and the junction held 7 bases outside the gene matches.

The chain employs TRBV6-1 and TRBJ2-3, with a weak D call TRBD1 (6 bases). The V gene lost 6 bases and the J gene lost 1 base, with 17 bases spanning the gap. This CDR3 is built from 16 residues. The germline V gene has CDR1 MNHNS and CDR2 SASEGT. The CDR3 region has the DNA TGTGCCAGCAGGCCCGACAGGAACTACCGCACAGATACGCAGTATTTT. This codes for CASRPDRNYRTDTQYF.

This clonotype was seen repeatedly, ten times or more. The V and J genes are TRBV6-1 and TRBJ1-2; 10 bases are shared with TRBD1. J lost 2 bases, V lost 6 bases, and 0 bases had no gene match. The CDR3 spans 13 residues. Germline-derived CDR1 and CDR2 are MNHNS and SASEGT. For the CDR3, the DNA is TGTGCCAGCAGGGGACAGGGGAACTATGGCTACACCTTC. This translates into CASRGQGNYGYTF.

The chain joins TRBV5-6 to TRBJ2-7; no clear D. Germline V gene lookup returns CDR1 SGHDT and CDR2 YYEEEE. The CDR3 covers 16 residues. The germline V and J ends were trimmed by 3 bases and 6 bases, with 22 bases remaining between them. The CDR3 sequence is CASSSGPSNVLSEQYF. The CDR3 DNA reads TGTGCCAGCAGCTCCGGACCCAGCAACGTCCTCAGCGAGCAGTACTTC.

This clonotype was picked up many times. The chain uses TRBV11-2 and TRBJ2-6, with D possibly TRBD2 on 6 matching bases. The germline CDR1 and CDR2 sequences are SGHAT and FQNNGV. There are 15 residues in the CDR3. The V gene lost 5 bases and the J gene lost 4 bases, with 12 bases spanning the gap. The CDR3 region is CASSEGGVGANVLTF. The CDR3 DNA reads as TGTGCCAGCAGCGAAGGAGGGGTCGGGGCCAACGTCCTGACTTTC.